The 29 T cell receptor beta chains given below trace back to one sample, sequenced in a study of blood T cell repertoires in COVID-19. Produced via immunoSEQ multiplex PCR; TCRdb's table is partial and in-frame only. This table holds approximately 100,000 clones, 65% to 85% found once. The specimen sequenced was peripheral blood. All receptors derive from a woman older than 75 with acute or convalescent COVID-19.

The rearrangement links TRBV28 to TRBJ1-1; D gene unclear. The V end was cut by 5 bases, the J end by 11 bases, with 15 bases between. The germline CDR1 and CDR2 sequences are MDHEN and SYDVKM. The CDR3 covers 12 residues. This CDR3 is CASSKRESGAFF. In nucleotides, the CDR3 is TGTGCCAGCAGTAAAAGGGAGTCCGGGGCTTTCTTT.

The V gene is TRBV7-9, the J gene TRBJ1-4; 10 bases are a match to TRBD1. Germline V gene sequence: CDR1 SEHNR, CDR2 FQNEAQ (reference sequence). This CDR3 is built from 14 residues. Trimming at V came to 5 bases and at J to 7 bases, leaving 4 bases not matched to a gene. The CDR3 spells CASSQWTGGEKLFF. In DNA, the CDR3 is TGTGCCAGCAGCCAGTGGACAGGGGGTGAAAAACTGTTTTTT.

The chain joins TRBV6-6 to TRBJ2-3; 10 nucleotides line up with TRBD2. With 7 bases clipped from V and 7 bases from J, the junction kept 5 bases outside the gene matches. CDR1 is MNHNY, CDR2 SVGAGI, per germline (reference sequence). CDR3 size: 13 residues. The CDR3 protein is CASNSGGDYTQYF. The CDR3 nucleotides read TGTGCCAGCAACAGCGGGGGGGATTATACGCAGTATTTT.

V usage is TRBV4-3 and J usage is TRBJ1-2; no reliable D call. The germline V gene has CDR1 LGHNA and CDR2 YSLEER. This CDR3 spans 13 amino acids. V was pared by 0 bases and J by 4 bases, with 6 bases between. This CDR3 reads CASSQDISYGYTF. CDR3 sequence (DNA): TGCGCCAGCAGCCAAGATATCTCCTATGGCTACACCTTC.

The chain employs TRBV6-5 and TRBJ2-7, with 7 bases that match TRBD1. The CDR3 has 14 amino acids. Trimming removed 8 bases from V and 2 bases from J; junction bases left unmatched: 9. Germline V gives CDR1 MNHEY, CDR2 SVGAGI. As DNA, the CDR3 is TGTGCCAGCCGACCCGACAGGGCGCCCTACGAGCAGTACTTC. This encodes CASRPDRAPYEQYF.

The CDR3 region has the DNA TGCGCCAGCAGTGACCCGGGACTAGCGGGGGGGCAGGCGAACACCGGGGAGCTGTTTTTT. This encodes CASSDPGLAGGQANTGELFF. The chain has TRBV10-2 and TRBJ2-2; TRBD2 agrees at 16 bases. CDR3 length equals 20 residues. With V trimmed by 3 bases and J by 0 bases, 7 bases remained unmatched. CDR1 and CDR2 (germline): WSHSY, SAAADI.

This chain links TRBV13 with TRBJ1-2, with TRBD1 identical over 7 bases. Per the germline V gene, CDR1 is PRHDT and CDR2 is FYEKMQ (reference sequence). This CDR3 contains 12 residues. The V gene end was trimmed by 5 bases and the J gene end by 6 bases; junction bases not matched to a gene: 3. As DNA, the CDR3 is TGTGCCAGCAGCGCGACAGGGAATGGCTACACCTTC. Translated, it gives CASSATGNGYTF.

CDR3 amino acids: CASSAWASGVNTGELFF. CDR3 in DNA: TGTGCCAGCAGCGCGTGGGCTAGCGGGGTTAACACCGGGGAGCTGTTTTTT. The genes are TRBV7-2 and TRBJ2-2; TRBD2 aligns across 9 bases. The CDR3 is made up of 17 amino acids. Germline V gene lookup returns CDR1 SGHTA and CDR2 FQGNSA. V lost 5 bases, J lost 2 bases, and 9 bases stayed unmatched.

This chain connects TRBV5-4 to TRBJ2-7; 10 positions match TRBD2. Germline CDR1 SGHNT, CDR2 YYREEE (reference sequence). The V and J ends lost 5 bases and 7 bases, in that order; junction bases with no gene match: 9. The CDR3 runs to 14 residues. The CDR3 spells CASSSSGGAREQYV. For the CDR3, the DNA is TGTGCCAGCAGTTCCAGCGGGGGGGCCAGGGAGCAGTACGTC.

The chain employs TRBV15 and TRBJ2-5; D is uncertain. Per germline, CDR1 LNHNV and CDR2 YYDKDF (reference sequence). V was clipped by 0 bases and J by 1 base, with 12 bases between them. This CDR3 region has 16 residues. The CDR3 loop is CATSRDFGQAQETQYF. CDR3 in DNA: TGTGCCACCAGCAGAGATTTTGGGCAGGCCCAAGAGACCCAGTACTTC.

This CDR3 reads CASSYGTGSGNTIYF. The CDR3 DNA reads as TGTGCCAGCAGTTACGGGACAGGCTCTGGAAACACCATATATTTT. The gene calls are TRBV6-5 and TRBJ1-3; 8 nucleotides agree with TRBD1. The V segment lost 2 bases and the J segment 0 bases; nucleotides outside the gene matches: 0. This CDR3 has 15 residues. CDR1 and CDR2 from the germline V gene are MNHEY and SVGAGI.

This rearrangement joins TRBV14 to TRBJ2-7, with TRBD2 matching 9 bases. Germline loops: CDR1 SGHDN, CDR2 FVKESK. The CDR3 has 14 amino acids. V was pared by 4 bases and J by 3 bases, with 4 bases of the junction left unmatched. CDR3 amino acids: CASSPAGGGYEQYF. The CDR3 DNA reads as TGTGCCAGCAGCCCCGCGGGGGGGGGCTACGAGCAGTACTTC.

The chain is built from TRBV10-3 and TRBJ2-2; 7 bases are a match to TRBD1. V lost 7 bases, J lost 2 bases, and 13 bases stayed unmatched. CDR3 length equals 17 residues. Germline assignment: CDR1 ENHRY and CDR2 SYGVKD. The DNA of the CDR3 is TGTGCCATCAAGAGGGGACAGAATTCTAAAAACACCGGGGAGCTGTTTTTT. As protein: CAIKRGQNSKNTGELFF.

In this sample, this clone turned up a few times. The genes are TRBV11-2 and TRBJ1-2, with 7 bases lining up with TRBD1. CDR1 and CDR2 (germline): SGHAT, FQNNGV. Losses at the gene ends were 6 bases for V and 2 bases for J; bases not matched to a gene: 15. The CDR3 is 17 amino acids. The CDR3: CASSSPDPRTGNYGYTF. The CDR3 nucleotides are TGTGCCAGCAGTTCTCCCGACCCGCGGACAGGCAACTATGGCTACACCTTC.

The CDR3 nucleotides are TGTGCCACCAGTGATAAGGCAGAGGGCGAGACCCAGTACTTC. This codes for CATSDKAEGETQYF. The chain joins TRBV24-1 to TRBJ2-5, with D maybe TRBD2 (5 bases). CDR3 length: 14 residues. V shed 3 bases and J shed 5 bases, with 12 bases lying between them. Germline lookup yields CDR1 KGHDR and CDR2 SFDVKD.

This sequence joins TRBV9 and TRBJ2-2; TRBD1 matches 8 bases. V gave up 4 bases and J gave up 6 bases; unmatched junction bases: 8. The germline V gene has CDR1 SGDLS and CDR2 YYNGEE. The CDR3 extends over 15 amino acids. CDR3 DNA: TGTGCCAGCAGCAAGACAGGACAGGGCGCCGGGGAGCTGTTTTTT. It specifies CASSKTGQGAGELFF. Full variable domain (missing parts from reference TRBV9 and TRBJ2-2): DSGVTQTPKHLITATGQRVTLRCSPRSGDLSVYWYQQSLDQGLQFLIQYYNGEERAKGNILERFSAQQFPDLHSELNLSSLELGDSALYFCASSKTGQGAGELFFGEGSRLTVL.

CDR3 loop: CASSQAMTGWVDTQYF. The CDR3 nucleotides are TGCGCCAGCAGCCAAGCGATGACAGGGTGGGTAGATACGCAGTATTTT. This chain links TRBV4-3 with TRBJ2-3; 7 bases match TRBD1. Germline V lookup: CDR1 LGHNA, CDR2 YSLEER. The CDR3 sequence is 16 residues long. V was pared by 1 base and J by 5 bases, with 9 bases of the junction left unmatched.

The CDR3 DNA sequence: TGTGCCACCAGTGATTTGCAGGGGGCCTCCGGGGAGCTGTTTTTT. Protein sequence: CATSDLQGASGELFF. The chain links TRBV24-1 to TRBJ2-2; 8 bases align to TRBD1. The CDR3 consists of 15 residues. J gave up 6 bases and V 0 bases, and 2 bases lay outside the gene matches. The germline V gene encodes CDR1 KGHDR and CDR2 SFDVKD.

Comment on this clone: The sample carries other DNA sequences with the same CDR3. The J gene is TRBJ1-2, the V gene TRBV2; D is possibly TRBD1 (5 bases). V was pared by 5 bases and J by 2 bases, with 6 bases between. The CDR3 runs 12 residues. Germline V gene sequence: CDR1 SNHLY, CDR2 FYNNEI. DNA of the CDR3: TGTGCCAGCAGTCGGGGGAACTATGGCTACACCTTC. It specifies CASSRGNYGYTF.

This clone showed up just a few times. This chain uses TRBV19 with TRBJ1-6; TRBD1 matches 9 bases. V shed 10 bases, J shed 8 bases, and the junction held 15 bases outside the gene matches. The germline CDR1 and CDR2 sequences are LNHDA and SQIVND (reference sequence). This CDR3 has 16 amino acids. The DNA of the CDR3 is TGTGCCACCGCAAGAAGGGAGACAGGGGGTTATTCACCCCTCCACTTT. It specifies CATARRETGGYSPLHF. The variable domain in full, completed from reference TRBV19 and TRBJ1-6, reads DGGITQSPKYLFRKEGQNVTLSCEQNLNHDAMYWYRQDPGQGLRLIYYSQIVNDFQKGDIAEGYSVSREKKESFPLTVTSAQKNPTAFYLCATARRETGGYSPLHFGNGTRLTVT.

The chain recombines TRBV25-1 with TRBJ1-5; D is ambiguous. CDR3 length: 12 amino acids. Germline-derived CDR1 and CDR2 are MGHDK and SYGVNS. Between the trimmed V and J ends, which lost 1 base and 5 bases, there was a span of 3 bases. The CDR3 sequence is CASSESDQPQHF. CDR3 nucleotide sequence: TGTGCCAGCAGTGAATCAGATCAGCCCCAGCATTTT.

This sequence joins TRBV20-1 and TRBJ1-1; D is uncertain. Germline lookup yields CDR1 DFQATT and CDR2 SNEGSKA (reference sequence). V dropped 5 bases and J dropped 6 bases, with 10 bases sitting between them. The CDR3 sequence is 11 residues long. In DNA form, the CDR3 reads TGCAGTGCTGGGGAGGTGGCTGAAGCTTTCTTT. Amino acid sequence: CSAGEVAEAFF.

The chain is built from TRBV5-6 and TRBJ2-3, with 11 nucleotides matching TRBD2. There are 14 residues in the CDR3. V trimming: 3 bases; J trimming: 6 bases; junction bases outside the gene matches: 3. In germline, CDR1 is SGHDT, CDR2 YYEEEE. The CDR3 sequence: CASSSASGGDTQYF. CDR3 coding DNA: TGTGCCAGCAGCTCGGCTAGCGGGGGGGATACGCAGTATTTT.

J is TRBJ1-1 and V is TRBV7-2; D is unresolved. The CDR3 sequence is 18 residues long. Per the germline V gene, CDR1 is SGHTA and CDR2 is FQGNSA. V lost 2 bases, J lost 4 bases, and 23 bases lay in between. The CDR3, as DNA: TGTGCCAGCAGCTTATTACCCCCCGTCGGGAAGGTCGTCACTGAAGCTTTCTTT. Translating gives CASSLLPPVGKVVTEAFF.

This chain uses TRBV5-1 with TRBJ2-5; possible D gene TRBD1, 6 bases. V shed 4 bases and J shed 5 bases, with 12 bases lying between them. CDR1 is SGHRS and CDR2 is YFSETQ in the germline V gene. The CDR3 consists of 13 residues. The CDR3 loop is CASSPERGETQYF. The CDR3 DNA reads as TGCGCCAGCAGCCCGGAGAGGGGGGAGACCCAGTACTTC. The full variable domain, rest sourced from reference TRBV5-1 and TRBJ2-5, is KAGVTQTPRYLIKTRGQQVTLSCSPISGHRSVSWYQQTPGQGLQFLFEYFSETQRNKGNFPGRFSGRQFSNSRSEMNVSTLELGDSALYLCASSPERGETQYFGPGTRLLVL.

This chain uses TRBV6-2 or TRBV6-3 with TRBJ2-1; 11 bases are shared with TRBD2. J gave up 15 bases and V 4 bases, and 11 bases lay outside the gene matches. The CDR3 has 14 amino acids. The V gene's germline CDR1 is MNHEY and CDR2 SVGEGT. The CDR3 nucleotides are TGTGCCAGCAGTTTAAATAGCGGGGGGGCGGTGGTGTTCTTC. This sequence encodes CASSLNSGGAVVFF.

This chain uses TRBV7-6 with TRBJ1-5, with 7 bases identical to TRBD1. Germline V lookup: CDR1 SGHVS, CDR2 FNYEAQ. This CDR3 region has 12 residues. V lost 5 bases and J lost 8; bases outside the gene matches: 3. The CDR3 nucleotides are TGTGCCAGCAGCCCCAGGGGGAAGCCCCAGCATTTT. It translates to CASSPRGKPQHF.

This sequence joins TRBV5-8 and TRBJ1-5; TRBD1 matches 10 bases. The junction had 9 bases not matched to a gene; V was cut back by 4 bases and J by 5 bases. The germline CDR1 and CDR2 sequences are SGHTS and YDEGEE. This CDR3 region has 16 residues. CDR3 bases: TGTGCCAGCAGCCCGCCGTACGGGACAGGGGATCAGCCCCAGCATTTT. Translating it yields CASSPPYGTGDQPQHF.

This clone is a singleton in its sample. This chain connects TRBV15 to TRBJ1-2; 7 bases are shared with TRBD1. V gave up 5 bases and J gave up 3 bases; unmatched junction bases: 12. Germline-derived CDR1 and CDR2 are LNHNV and YYDKDF (reference sequence). The CDR3 is 16 residues long. The CDR3 DNA follows: TGTGCCACCAGCGACCCAGGGACAGAAGGGCACTATGGCTACACCTTC. It specifies CATSDPGTEGHYGYTF.